The present TCR beta chain was sequenced within a study of cytomegalovirus exposure and HLA in healthy donors. Amplification used 60 Vbeta primers and 13 Jbeta primers. Using immunoSEQ multiplex PCR, the repertoire was profiled, and TCRdb retains in-frame clones only, with some absent. The table has some 140,000 clones, around 79% seen once; the top ten hold 5% to 8.5%. The trim removed 4 bases at V and 2 bases at J, leaving 7 bases unmatched. The CDR3 consists of 15 residues. The germline V gene encodes CDR1 SGHRS and CDR2 YFSETQ. About this clone itself: Antigen: not known.

Study outcomes and limitations: Earlier analysis found most TCR beta V segments productive about 90% or about 30% of the time. With high specificity and sensitivity, the classifier reportedly diagnosed cytomegalovirus status. V segments that were indistinguishable, TRBV6-2 and TRBV6-3 among them, were omitted from analysis.

The sequenced sample consisted of PBMCs. The chain joins TRBV5-1 to TRBJ2-7; 9 bases match TRBD1. The TCR comes from a man aged 40-55 years in good health and CMV-seropositive. The CDR3 nucleotides read TGCGCCAGCAGCATTACGGGACAGGGAGCCTACGAGCAGTACTTC. Translation: CASSITGQGAYEQYF.